The present T cell receptor beta chain was sequenced within a study of cytomegalovirus exposure and HLA in healthy donors. In the study overall: Most genotyped donors, roughly 80% of 398, had Caucasian-associated genetic ancestry.

The CDR3 loop spans 15 amino acids. Germline CDR1 reads LGHNA; CDR2 reads YNFKEQ. V lost 0 bases, J lost 4 bases, and 11 bases lay in between. The primer mix had 60 Vbeta and 13 Jbeta primers. In the original processing: Among the unique TCR beta chains that a later analysis counted, about 85 million in all, roughly 10 million were shared. The method was immunoSEQ multiplex PCR; TCRdb's version includes in-frame clones alone and lacks a portion of them. The V and J calls and clone size were taken over from that table, and D and trimming were inferred from the DNA. Among roughly 100,000 clones listed, approximately 66% were seen once.

Material for sequencing was PBMCs. This sequence originates from a woman aged 45-65 years in good health and CMV-seronegative. The chain links TRBV4-2 to TRBJ2-3; TRBD2 is a possible D gene (6 bases). The CDR3 is CASSQEVPGADTQYF. The CDR3 coding sequence is TGTGCCAGCAGCCAAGAGGTCCCGGGGGCAGATACGCAGTATTTT.